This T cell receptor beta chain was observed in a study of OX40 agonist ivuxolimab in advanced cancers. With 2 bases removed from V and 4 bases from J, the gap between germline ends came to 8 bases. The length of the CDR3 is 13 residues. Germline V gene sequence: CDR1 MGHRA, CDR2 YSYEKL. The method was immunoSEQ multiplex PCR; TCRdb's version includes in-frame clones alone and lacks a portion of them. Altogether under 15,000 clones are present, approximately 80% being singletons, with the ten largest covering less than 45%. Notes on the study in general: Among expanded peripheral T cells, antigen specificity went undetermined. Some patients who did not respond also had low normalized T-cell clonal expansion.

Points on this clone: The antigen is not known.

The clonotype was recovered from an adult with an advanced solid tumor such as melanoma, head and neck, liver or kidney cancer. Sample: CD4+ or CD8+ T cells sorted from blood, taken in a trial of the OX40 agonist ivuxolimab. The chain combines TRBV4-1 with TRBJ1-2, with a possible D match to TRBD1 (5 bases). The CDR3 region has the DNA TGCGCCAGCAGCCAACAGGGAGGCTATGGCTACACCTTC. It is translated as CASSQQGGYGYTF.